One and the same sample provided the 21 T cell receptor beta chains below, sequenced in a study of T cell responses to AZD1222 COVID-19 vaccine (dated by TCRdb to the early 2020s). The label giving this sample's time point can be read as: about 28 days (+/-7) after the second vaccine dose. Explained via the paper, the treatment or condition label denotes: meningococcal conjugate vaccine given as trial control. The library was generated by the immunoSEQ multiplex PCR assay. Not all clones reach the TCRdb copy of this immuneACCESS table, which keeps in-frame sequences only. Checked studies attribute under half of the gap to unresolved V genes and leave the rest unexplained. The sample data list approximately 140,000 clones, and less than 95% of these were observed just once. 7.5% of the sample comes from the top ten. The sequenced sample was peripheral blood, obtained 28 days after the second dose of the MenACWY control vaccine. These receptor sequences come from an adult who received the MenACWY meningococcal vaccine as a control.

The chain combines TRBV28 with TRBJ1-1; no firm D call. The V end was cut by 2 bases, the J end by 8 bases, with 12 bases between. This CDR3 has 13 amino acids. Germline CDR1 MDHEN, CDR2 SYDVKM. The CDR3 nucleotides are TGTGCCAGCAGTTTACGGACGGCCCGAGAAGCTTTCTTT. Translating gives CASSLRTAREAFF.

V is TRBV4-3 and J is TRBJ1-1; 7 bases line up with TRBD1. The germline V gene encodes CDR1 LGHNA and CDR2 YSLEER. V gave up 5 bases and J gave up 1 base; unmatched junction bases: 4. This CDR3 region has 14 residues. The CDR3 DNA sequence: TGCGCCAGCAGCAGGGGACAGCAGAACACTGAAGCTTTCTTT. This sequence encodes CASSRGQQNTEAFF.

The chain uses TRBV20-1 and TRBJ2-1; no firm D call. Between the trimmed V and J ends, which lost 3 bases and 3 bases, there was a span of 12 bases. The CDR3 runs to 14 residues. CDR1 and CDR2 (germline): DFQATT, SNEGSKA (reference sequence). CDR3 sequence (DNA): TGCAGTGCTAGTCGACCGGGTGTCTACAATGAGCAGTTCTTC. As protein: CSASRPGVYNEQFF.

The genes are TRBV28 and TRBJ2-7, with 7 bases matching TRBD1. With 7 bases clipped from V and 2 bases from J, the junction kept 8 bases outside the gene matches. CDR3 size: 14 residues. Germline loops: CDR1 MDHEN, CDR2 SYDVKM. The CDR3 bases are TGTGCCAGCATCCAGACAGGGCTTCCCTACGAGCAGTACTTC. Encoded protein: CASIQTGLPYEQYF.

The chain uses TRBV18 and TRBJ2-2; possible D gene TRBD2, 5 bases. Germline V gene sequence: CDR1 KGHSH, CDR2 LQKENI. Trimming stripped 3 bases from V and 0 bases from J, with 14 bases between. The CDR3 is made up of 17 amino acids. In DNA, the CDR3 is TGTGCCAGCTCACCCCCTCAGAGGGCACCGAACACCGGGGAGCTGTTTTTT. Translated, it gives CASSPPQRAPNTGELFF.

The V and J genes are TRBV28 and TRBJ1-2; 10 bases line up with TRBD1. The CDR3 sequence is 13 residues long. Germline loops: CDR1 MDHEN, CDR2 SYDVKM. With 7 bases clipped from V and 8 bases from J, the junction kept 7 bases outside the gene matches. The CDR3 loop reads CASTLDRGRGYTF. In DNA form, the CDR3 reads TGTGCCAGCACCCTTGACAGGGGGCGAGGCTACACCTTC.

This chain uses TRBV28 with TRBJ1-1; TRBD1 might be the D (6 bases). CDR1 is MDHEN and CDR2 is SYDVKM in the germline V gene. This CDR3 contains 19 residues. V was cut by 3 bases and J by 0 bases, with 23 bases left in between. The CDR3 protein is CASSLGRGFKASLNTEAFF. Written as DNA, the CDR3 is TGTGCCAGCAGTTTGGGCAGGGGCTTTAAGGCGAGTTTGAACACTGAAGCTTTCTTT.

The CDR3 DNA reads as TGTGCCAGTAGTATTAAGATCCCGGGACCGCCGACTGAAGCTTTCTTT. Its translation is CASSIKIPGPPTEAFF. V gene TRBV19 combines with J gene TRBJ1-1, with a tentative D call TRBD1 (5 bases). The CDR3 contains 16 residues. Germline lookup yields CDR1 LNHDA and CDR2 SQIVND (reference sequence). V lost 3 bases and J lost 5, with 19 bases in between.

The chain links TRBV18 to TRBJ2-3; D is ambiguous. The V gene's germline CDR1 is KGHSH and CDR2 LQKENI. V was pared by 2 bases and J by 6 bases, with 3 bases between. The CDR3 has 11 residues. The CDR3 bases are TGTGCCAGCTCACCATCTGATACGCAGTATTTT. This gives the protein CASSPSDTQYF.

The table lists this clone with a count of one. The chain has TRBV14 and TRBJ1-6; D is unresolved. Trimming took 1 base from V and 5 from J, leaving 12 bases between them. The CDR3 loop spans 16 amino acids. The V gene's germline CDR1 is SGHDN and CDR2 FVKESK. CDR3 residues: CASSQVPRANNSPLHF. For the CDR3, the DNA is TGTGCCAGCAGCCAAGTTCCGAGAGCCAATAATTCACCCCTCCACTTT.

The chain recombines TRBV30 with TRBJ1-4; 7 positions match TRBD1. From germline, CDR1 is GTSNPN and CDR2 SVGIG (reference sequence). V lost 0 bases, J lost 10 bases, and 8 bases stayed unmatched. There are 14 residues in the CDR3. The CDR3 DNA follows: TGTGCCTGGAGTGTACAGGGGCTAGTTAGAAAACTGTTTTTT. It codes for CAWSVQGLVRKLFF.

The chain couples TRBV27 to TRBJ2-2; TRBD1 is a possible D gene (5 bases). V dropped 8 bases and J dropped 4 bases, with 17 bases sitting between them. Germline CDR1 reads MNHEY; CDR2 reads SMNVEV (reference sequence). This CDR3 spans 15 amino acids. The CDR3 region has the DNA TGTGCCAGCCGCCTCCAGGGTGTCGGCACCGGGGAGCTGTTTTTT. It codes for CASRLQGVGTGELFF.

The rearrangement joins TRBV7-2 to TRBJ1-4, with 9 bases identical to TRBD1. Losses at the gene ends were 5 bases for V and 6 bases for J; bases not matched to a gene: 10. The V gene's germline CDR1 is SGHTA and CDR2 FQGNSA. CDR3 length: 16 residues. The CDR3, as DNA: TGTGCCAGCAGCCCGGACAGGGGCAGGTCTCATGAAAAACTGTTTTTT. Its protein product is CASSPDRGRSHEKLFF.

V and J are TRBV3-1 (or the pseudogene TRBV3-2) and TRBJ2-7; 11 nucleotides agree with TRBD1. Germline V gene data show CDR1 as LGHDT and CDR2 as YNNKEL (reference sequence). V trimming: 4 bases; J trimming: 1 base; junction bases outside the gene matches: 9. The CDR3 is made up of 17 amino acids. This CDR3 reads CASSPLVGTGGSYEQYF. CDR3 nucleotide sequence: TGTGCCAGCAGCCCCCTCGTCGGGACAGGGGGATCCTACGAGCAGTACTTC.

This clone has just a few counts. This chain joins TRBV14 and TRBJ2-7; D unclear. V was cut by 3 bases and J by 2 bases, with 11 bases left in between. This CDR3 is 14 amino acids long. The germline V gene encodes CDR1 SGHDN and CDR2 FVKESK. The CDR3 loop is CASSHLTVAYEQYF. In DNA, the CDR3 is TGTGCCAGCAGCCATCTTACAGTAGCCTACGAGCAGTACTTC.

The table lists this clone with a few counts. The V call is TRBV19, the J call TRBJ1-5; D remains ambiguous. CDR1 is LNHDA and CDR2 is SQIVND in the germline V gene (reference sequence). The CDR3 runs to 13 residues. The ends were cut back, 2 bases at V and 8 bases at J, with 10 bases in the middle. CDR3 loop: CASSIRVREPQHF. DNA of the CDR3: TGTGCCAGTAGTATAAGGGTGAGGGAGCCCCAGCATTTT.

The chain has TRBV11-2 and TRBJ1-4; D is unclear. In germline, CDR1 is SGHAT, CDR2 FQNNGV. The V end was cut by 6 bases, the J end by 0 bases, with 11 bases between. The CDR3 covers 15 residues. For the CDR3, the DNA is TGTGCCAGCAGGCCCCCAGTTGCAACTAATGAAAAACTGTTTTTT. This codes for CASRPPVATNEKLFF.

The chain links TRBV11-1 to TRBJ2-5; TRBD2 might be the D (6 bases). The length of the CDR3 is 14 residues. Germline lookup yields CDR1 SGHAT and CDR2 FQDESV (reference sequence). V dropped 1 base and J dropped 2 bases, with 8 bases sitting between them. CDR3 DNA sequence: TGTGCCAGCAGCTTAGATGGGACTCAAGAGACCCAGTACTTC. This sequence encodes CASSLDGTQETQYF. The full variable domain, rest sourced from reference TRBV11-1 and TRBJ2-5, is EAEVAQSPRYKITEKSQAVAFWCDPISGHATLYWYRQILGQGPELLVQFQDESVVDDSQLPKDRFSAERLKGVDSTLKIQPAELGDSAMYLCASSLDGTQETQYFGPGTRLLVL.

The chain carries TRBV19 and TRBJ2-2; D is undetermined. This CDR3 is 16 amino acids long. The V gene's germline CDR1 is LNHDA and CDR2 SQIVND (reference sequence). Trimming shortened V by 3 bases and J by 5 bases, and 16 bases separated the two germline ends. The DNA of the CDR3 is TGTGCCAGTAGTATCATTCGGCTAGTAAGGACCGGGGAGCTGTTTTTT. Amino acids: CASSIIRLVRTGELFF.

V usage is TRBV29-1 and J usage is TRBJ2-7; D may be TRBD2 (6 bases). Trimming pared 5 bases from V and 2 bases from J, leaving 16 bases between. The V gene's germline CDR1 is SQVTM and CDR2 ANQGSEA. The CDR3 runs 14 residues. The CDR3 spells CSVQKGGSAYEQYF. The CDR3, as DNA: TGCAGCGTTCAAAAGGGAGGCAGTGCCTACGAGCAGTACTTC.

The rearrangement uses TRBV6-5 and TRBJ1-4; 7 bases match TRBD1. Looked up from germline, CDR1 is MNHEY and CDR2 is SVGAGI. The CDR3 spans 13 residues. V lost 8 bases to trimming and J lost 4 bases; unmatched junction nucleotides: 4. DNA for the CDR3: TGTGCCAGCGGGGGACAGTTTAATGAAAAACTGTTTTTT. Its translation: CASGGQFNEKLFF.